What follows are 4 T cell receptor beta chains derived from one specimen sequenced in a study of spatial heterogeneity in lung cancer. The time point here: sample taken at primary tumor resection. No cell sorting; template was whole RNA from tumor, lung tissue or PBMC. TCRdb used MiXCR to reprocess the 5' RACE reads, holding one entry per CDR3 protein. This sample has about 53,000 distinct CDR3 sequences; 6% to 9% occur once, and the top ten carry approximately 2.6%. Source: PBMCs, taken at surgery. These receptors were obtained from a female donor with early-stage non-small cell lung cancer.

This clonotype was recorded at least ten times. This chain uses TRBV7-2 with TRBJ1-5; D perhaps matches TRBD1 (5 bases). Trimming cost V 1 base and J 4 bases, with 11 bases left between them. This CDR3 is built from 15 residues. Germline CDR1 and CDR2: SGHTA and FQGNSA. CDR3 nucleotide sequence: TGTGCCAGCAGCTTAGAGTGGGGCCCAAATCAGCCCCAGCATTTT. As protein: CASSLEWGPNQPQHF.

This clonotype was seen a few times. V usage is TRBV4-3 and J usage is TRBJ2-7, with a tentative D call TRBD2 (6 bases). Germline CDR1 LGHNA, CDR2 YSLEER. This CDR3 region has 16 residues. With 2 bases removed from V and 1 base from J, the gap between germline ends came to 15 bases. This CDR3 reads CASSQYRVGSSYEQYF. The CDR3 DNA is TGCGCCAGCAGCCAATACCGGGTCGGGAGTTCCTACGAGCAGTACTTC.

This clonotype was seen repeatedly, ten times or more. The chain uses TRBV28 and TRBJ2-1, with 7 positions matching TRBD2. CDR1 is MDHEN, CDR2 SYDVKM, per germline. With 8 bases clipped from V and 5 bases from J, the junction kept 9 bases outside the gene matches. CDR3 size: 14 residues. CDR3 loop: CASSGGTIDNEQFF. The CDR3 nucleotides are TGTGCCAGCTCCGGGGGGACCATCGACAATGAGCAGTTCTTC.

This chain connects TRBV3-1 to TRBJ1-6; D may be TRBD1 (5 bases). Germline V CDR1 and CDR2: LGHDT, YNNKEL (reference sequence). V lost 6 bases and J 9 bases, leaving 12 bases between the germline ends. This CDR3 comprises 13 residues. The CDR3 DNA reads as TGTGCCAGCAGGGCACAGGCTACTTCACCCCTCCACTTT. Amino acid sequence: CASRAQATSPLHF.